This is a list of T cell receptor beta chains from one sample in a study of T-cell reconstitution after alpha-beta-depleted transplantation in children. TCRdb fed the PCR reads into MiXCR, producing one record per CDR3 protein. The table has some 200,000 distinct CDR3 sequences, 6.6% seen once; the top ten hold approximately 5.7%. The material was PBMCs, obtained before TCRalphabeta/CD19-depleted stem cell transplant. The receptors originated from a boy younger than 10 with acute lymphoblastic leukemia, due to receive a stem cell transplant. Each CDR3 is given with its conserved first and last residue. Each record gives: clone size, D gene, J gene, V gene, CDR3 DNA, CDR3 protein. A D gene is named only where the DNA matches it firmly. The size entry is marked missing in some rows and otherwise reads once, few, many or a size class.

>many|TRBD2|TRBJ2-7|TRBV9
TGTGCCAGCAGCGTTGGCGGGGGGACCTACGAGCAGTACTTC
CASSVGGGTYEQYF
>many|TRBD2|TRBJ2-5|TRBV7-9
TGTGCCAGCAGCTCCGGACTAGCGGGAGTGATTGACAACAGGGAGACCCAGTACTTC
CASSSGLAGVIDNRETQYF
>many|-|TRBJ2-3|TRBV27
TGTGCCAGCAGTTCCCCGCCAGATACGCAGTATTTT
CASSSPPDTQYF
>few|-|TRBJ2-7|TRBV28
TGTGCCAGCAGTTTTAGAACTTACTCCTACGAGCAGTACTTC
CASSFRTYSYEQYF
>many|TRBD2|TRBJ2-3|TRBV11-2
TGTGCCAGCAGCTTTCGGGGGGTCCTCACAGATACGCAGTATTTT
CASSFRGVLTDTQYF
>few|-|TRBJ2-7|TRBV6-2/TRBV6-3
TGTGCCAGCGCGGGGTGGAGGGTCCTGTCCTACGAGCAGTACTTC
CASAGWRVLSYEQYF
>many|-|TRBJ1-1|TRBV5-1
TGCGCCAGCAGCTTCGCTGAGAACACTGAAGCTTTCTTT
CASSFAENTEAFF
>many|-|TRBJ1-5|TRBV20-1
TGCAGTGCTAGAGAAGCGGTGGCAGGGAATCAGCCCCAGCATTTT
CSAREAVAGNQPQHF
>-|-|TRBJ2-5|TRBV11-2
TGTGCCAGCAGCTTAGGGAGAAGACACCATTTGGGGGAGACCCAGCACTTC
CASSLGRRHHLGETQHF
>-|-|TRBJ2-5|TRBV6-2/TRBV6-3
TGTGCCAGCAGTCTCCGGTCCGGGAACGGCGTGGAGACCCAGTACTTC
CASSLRSGNGVETQYF
>many|TRBD2|TRBJ2-5|TRBV11-3
TGTGCCAGCAGTTTAAGAGCTTTTTATAGTGCGGGAGGTTTAGAGACCCAGTACTTC
CASSLRAFYSAGGLETQYF
>few|-|TRBJ2-7|TRBV7-3
TGTGCCAGCAGCTTAACCAGGGGCTACGAGCAGTACTTC
CASSLTRGYEQYF
>few|TRBD1|TRBJ1-2|TRBV20-1
TGCAGTGCTAGGTTGGGACAGACAGACTATGGCTACACCTTC
CSARLGQTDYGYTF
>many|TRBD1|TRBJ2-1|TRBV12-3/TRBV12-4
TGTGCCAGCACCCACAGGGGCGATGAGCAGTTCTTC
CASTHRGDEQFF
>few|TRBD1|TRBJ2-2|TRBV7-3
TGTGCCAGCAGCCGCGCCGGGACAGGGATCACCGGGGAGCTGTTTTTT
CASSRAGTGITGELFF
>many|TRBD2|TRBJ2-1|TRBV20-1
TGCAGTGCTCCTGGGACTAGCGGGAGTACAAACAATGAGCAGTTCTTC
CSAPGTSGSTNNEQFF
>many|-|TRBJ2-1|TRBV6-5
TGTGCCAGCAGTTCCCCACGGTTCGGACAAGGGTCCTACAATGAGCAGTTCTTC
CASSSPRFGQGSYNEQFF
>many|TRBD1|TRBJ2-3|TRBV5-1
TGCGCCAGCCGAATACGAGGGGGCGCAGCAGATACGCAGTATTTT
CASRIRGGAADTQYF
>many|TRBD2|TRBJ2-1|TRBV6-4
TGTGCCAGCAGTAGAGTAGCGGGGGATGTCTACAATGAGCAGTTCTTC
CASSRVAGDVYNEQFF
>few|TRBD2|TRBJ2-1|TRBV7-9
TGTGCCAGCAGCTTAGGCGGGGGGAGAGGAAATGAGCAGTTCTTC
CASSLGGGRGNEQFF
>few|TRBD1|TRBJ1-2|TRBV28
TGTGCCAGCAGTTTAGACCCAGGGGGCTCGGGCTACACCTTC
CASSLDPGGSGYTF
>many|TRBD1|TRBJ2-2|TRBV7-2
TGTGCCAGCAGCCGACAGGGGGCGGGCACCGGGGAGCTGTTTTTT
CASSRQGAGTGELFF
>many|TRBD2|TRBJ2-1|TRBV28
TGTGCCAGCAGTTCGACTAGCGGGGGGTACAATGAGCAGTTCTTC
CASSSTSGGYNEQFF
>many|TRBD2|TRBJ2-3|TRBV5-1
TGCGCCAGCAGCTTGACTAGCGGGACTGACACAGATACGCAGTATTTT
CASSLTSGTDTDTQYF
>many|-|TRBJ2-1|TRBV6-2/TRBV6-3
TGTGCCAGCAGTTACTCGGGACTCTACAATGAGCAGTTCTTC
CASSYSGLYNEQFF
>many|-|TRBJ2-7|TRBV21-1
TGTGCCAGCAGCAAAGCGCCGGGACAGCAGTACTTC
CASSKAPGQQYF
>many|-|TRBJ2-5|TRBV29-1
TGCAGCGTTGATTTGGTCCCGTACCAAGAGACCCAGTACTTC
CSVDLVPYQETQYF
>-|TRBD1|TRBJ1-4|TRBV6-1
TGTGCCAGCCGTGGTCGAGGGGGCCAGGGTGAAAAACTGTTTTTT
CASRGRGGQGEKLFF
>few|-|TRBJ2-6|TRBV27
TGTGCCAGCCTCGGGCTGTTTGGTCGGGCCAACGTCCTGACTTTC
CASLGLFGRANVLTF
>many|-|TRBJ2-2|TRBV7-8
TGTGCCAGCCGACCAGAGGCACGGGTCACCGGGGAGCTGTTTTTT
CASRPEARVTGELFF
>-|TRBD1|TRBJ1-2|TRBV12-5
TGTGCTAGTGGTTTGGTGAAGGGACAGCACTATGGCTACACCTTC
CASGLVKGQHYGYTF
>-|TRBD1|TRBJ1-2|TRBV28
TGTGCCATAAATCGTCCGGGACAGGGGGCCTATGGCTACACCTTC
CAINRPGQGAYGYTF
>-|TRBD1|TRBJ2-3|TRBV7-2
TGTGCCAGCAGCTCCACCGGGACAGGGGGAACAGATACGCAGTATTTT
CASSSTGTGGTDTQYF
>few|-|TRBJ1-6|TRBV7-6
TGTGCCAGCTCTCAGGGCTATAATTCACCCCTCCACTTT
CASSQGYNSPLHF
>few|-|TRBJ2-7|TRBV29-1
TGCAGCGTTGAACTAGCCCCCTACGAGCAGTACTTC
CSVELAPYEQYF
>many|-|TRBJ2-2|TRBV28
TGTGCCAGCAGTCCAACAGGTTCTAACACCGGGGAGCTGTTTTTT
CASSPTGSNTGELFF
>few|TRBD2|TRBJ2-1|TRBV29-1
TGCAGCGTTTGTCTGGAGGGCCCTACCGCCGGACTAGCGGCCTTCCGCCACAATGAGCAGTTCTTC
CSVCLEGPTAGLAAFRHNEQFF
>few|TRBD1|TRBJ2-1|TRBV18
TGTGCCAGCTCCCCCACAGGGGGCAAGGGAAATGAGCAGTTCTTC
CASSPTGGKGNEQFF
>-|TRBD2|TRBJ2-3|TRBV5-5
TGTGCCAGCGGCTGGGGGTTAGCGGGAAACCCCCCAGATACGCAGTATTTT
CASGWGLAGNPPDTQYF
>-|TRBD1|TRBJ2-3|TRBV7-2
TGTGCCAGCAGGGCTGGGACAGGCCTCTTCACAGATACGCAGTATTTT
CASRAGTGLFTDTQYF
>-|TRBD2|TRBJ2-7|TRBV10-2
TGCGCCAGCAGTGATTATTTGAGGTCACTAGCGGGGGGAGCTACCTACGAGCAGTACTTC
CASSDYLRSLAGGATYEQYF
>-|TRBD2|TRBJ2-7|TRBV5-4
TGTGCCAGCAGCTACGGTGGGCTAGCGGGATTAAACGAGCAGTACTTC
CASSYGGLAGLNEQYF
>few|TRBD2|TRBJ2-1|TRBV20-1
TGCAGTGCTTTTCCGGGACTAGCGGGAGGGCCGGATGAGCAGTTCTTC
CSAFPGLAGGPDEQFF
>few|TRBD2|TRBJ2-5|TRBV27
TGTGCCAGCAGTTTGGCGGCTAGCGGGGGGCAAGAGACCCAGTACTTC
CASSLAASGGQETQYF
>many|-|TRBJ1-5|TRBV29-1
TGCAGCGTTGGGGGGAGGGGGGCTCCCAATCAGCCCCAGCATTTT
CSVGGRGAPNQPQHF
>many|TRBD2|TRBJ2-2|TRBV28
TGTGCCAGCAGTGGGGGGGTCCGCACCGGGGAGCTGTTTTTT
CASSGGVRTGELFF
>-|TRBD2|TRBJ2-1|TRBV20-1
TGCAGTGCCCCTAGGGCTAGCGGGTACAATGAGCAGTTCTTC
CSAPRASGYNEQFF
>many|TRBD1|TRBJ2-7|TRBV29-1
TGCAGCGTTGGTACCACCGGGACAGGGGGCGAGCAGTACTTC
CSVGTTGTGGEQYF
>many|TRBD2|TRBJ2-3|TRBV12-3/TRBV12-4
TGTGCCAGCAGTTTAGCGCGGCCTAGCGGTACCACAGATACGCAGTATTTT
CASSLARPSGTTDTQYF
>many|-|TRBJ2-1|TRBV20-1
TGCAGTGCTACCAAGTCGGACGGATACAATGAGCAGTTCTTC
CSATKSDGYNEQFF